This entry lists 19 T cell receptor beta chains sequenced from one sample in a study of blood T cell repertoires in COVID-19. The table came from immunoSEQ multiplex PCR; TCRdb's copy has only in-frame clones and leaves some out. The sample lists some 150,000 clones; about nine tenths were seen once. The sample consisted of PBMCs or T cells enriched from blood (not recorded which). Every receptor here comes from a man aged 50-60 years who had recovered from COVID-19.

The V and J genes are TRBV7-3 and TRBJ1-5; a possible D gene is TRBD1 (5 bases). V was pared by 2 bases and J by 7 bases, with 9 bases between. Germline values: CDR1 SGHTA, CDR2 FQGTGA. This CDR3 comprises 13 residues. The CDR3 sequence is CASSLQGGQPQHF. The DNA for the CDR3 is TGTGCCAGCAGCTTACAGGGTGGGCAGCCCCAGCATTTT.

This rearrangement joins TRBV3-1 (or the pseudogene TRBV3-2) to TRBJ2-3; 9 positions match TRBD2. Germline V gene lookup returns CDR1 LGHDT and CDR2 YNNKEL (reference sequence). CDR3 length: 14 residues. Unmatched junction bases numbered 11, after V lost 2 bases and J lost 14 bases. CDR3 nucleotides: TGTGCCAGCAGCCAATCTATTAGCGGGAGCCCATGGTATTTT. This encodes CASSQSISGSPWYF.

The CDR3 loop is CASLTAGELFF. CDR3 nucleotides: TGTGCCAGCCTCACTGCCGGGGAGCTGTTTTTT. V and J are TRBV28 and TRBJ2-2; no reliable D call. The CDR3 runs to 11 residues. In germline, CDR1 is MDHEN, CDR2 SYDVKM. V was shortened by 8 bases and J by 6 bases, with 7 bases between the two germline ends.

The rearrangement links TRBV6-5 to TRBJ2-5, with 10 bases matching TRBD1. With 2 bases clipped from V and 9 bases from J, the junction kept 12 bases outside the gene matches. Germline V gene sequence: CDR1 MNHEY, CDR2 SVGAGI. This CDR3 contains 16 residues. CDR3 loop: CASSYVGQGLELAQYF. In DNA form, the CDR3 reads TGTGCCAGCAGTTACGTGGGACAGGGGTTGGAGTTGGCCCAGTACTTC.

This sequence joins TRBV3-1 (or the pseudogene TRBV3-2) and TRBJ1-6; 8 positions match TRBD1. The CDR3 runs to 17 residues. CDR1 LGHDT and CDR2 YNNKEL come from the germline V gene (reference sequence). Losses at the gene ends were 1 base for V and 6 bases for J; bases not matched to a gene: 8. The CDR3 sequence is CASSQGGAGGSNSPLHF. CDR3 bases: TGTGCCAGCAGCCAAGGCGGGGCAGGGGGCAGTAATTCACCCCTCCACTTT.

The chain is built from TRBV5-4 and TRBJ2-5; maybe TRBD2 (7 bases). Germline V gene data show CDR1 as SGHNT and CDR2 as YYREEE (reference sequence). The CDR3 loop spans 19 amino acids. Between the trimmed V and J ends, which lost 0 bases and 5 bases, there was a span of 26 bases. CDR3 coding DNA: TGTGCCAGCAGCTTGGCCTTTTGGGGGGGCGATCCCAGTGGGGAGACCCAGTACTTC. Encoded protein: CASSLAFWGGDPSGETQYF. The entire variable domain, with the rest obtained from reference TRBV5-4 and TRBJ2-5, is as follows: ETGVTQSPTHLIKTRGQQVTLRCSSQSGHNTVSWYQQALGQGPQFIFQYYREEENGRGNFPPRFSGLQFPNYSSELNVNALELDDSALYLCASSLAFWGGDPSGETQYFGPGTRLLVL.

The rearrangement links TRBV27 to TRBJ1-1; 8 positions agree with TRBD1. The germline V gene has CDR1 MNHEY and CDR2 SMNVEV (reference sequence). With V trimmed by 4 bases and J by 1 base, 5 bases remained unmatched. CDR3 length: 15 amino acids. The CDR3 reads CASSSRGPANTEAFF. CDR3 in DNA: TGTGCCAGCAGTTCCAGGGGGCCCGCGAACACTGAAGCTTTCTTT.

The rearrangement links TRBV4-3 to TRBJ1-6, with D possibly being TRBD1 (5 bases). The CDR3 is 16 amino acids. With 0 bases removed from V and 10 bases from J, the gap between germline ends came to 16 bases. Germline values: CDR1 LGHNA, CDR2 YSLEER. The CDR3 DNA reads TGCGCCAGCAGCCAAGAGAGTTGGGGGGACCACTCACCCCTCCACTTT. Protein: CASSQESWGDHSPLHF.

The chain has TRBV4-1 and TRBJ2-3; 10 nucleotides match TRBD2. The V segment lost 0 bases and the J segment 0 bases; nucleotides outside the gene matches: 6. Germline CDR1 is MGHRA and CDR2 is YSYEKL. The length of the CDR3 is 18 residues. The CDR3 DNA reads TGCGCCAGCAGCCAAGATCGAAGCGGGGGGGATAGCACAGATACGCAGTATTTT. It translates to CASSQDRSGGDSTDTQYF.

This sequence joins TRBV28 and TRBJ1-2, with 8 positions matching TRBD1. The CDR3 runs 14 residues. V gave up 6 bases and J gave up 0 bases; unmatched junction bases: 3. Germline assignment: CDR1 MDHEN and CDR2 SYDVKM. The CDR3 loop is CASREQGANYGYTF. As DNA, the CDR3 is TGTGCCAGCAGGGAACAGGGGGCTAACTATGGCTACACCTTC.

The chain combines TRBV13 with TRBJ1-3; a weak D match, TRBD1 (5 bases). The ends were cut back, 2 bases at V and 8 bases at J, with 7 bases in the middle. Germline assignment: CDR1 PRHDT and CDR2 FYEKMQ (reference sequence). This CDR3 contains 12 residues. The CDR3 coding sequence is TGTGCCAGCAGCTTACAGGGCCACACCATATATTTT. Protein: CASSLQGHTIYF.

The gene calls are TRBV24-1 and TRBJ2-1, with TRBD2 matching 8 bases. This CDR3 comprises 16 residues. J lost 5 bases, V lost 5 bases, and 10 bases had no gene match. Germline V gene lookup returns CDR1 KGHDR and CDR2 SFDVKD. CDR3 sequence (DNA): TGTGCCACCAGTGTCCTTGGGCGGGAGGAACACAATGAGCAGTTCTTC. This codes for CATSVLGREEHNEQFF.

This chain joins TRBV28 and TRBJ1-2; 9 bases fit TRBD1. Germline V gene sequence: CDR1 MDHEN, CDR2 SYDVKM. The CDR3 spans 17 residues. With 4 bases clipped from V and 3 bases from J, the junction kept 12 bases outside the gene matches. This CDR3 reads CASSSPTGTGPHYGYTF. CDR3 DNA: TGTGCCAGCAGTTCCCCTACCGGGACAGGGCCCCACTATGGCTACACCTTC.

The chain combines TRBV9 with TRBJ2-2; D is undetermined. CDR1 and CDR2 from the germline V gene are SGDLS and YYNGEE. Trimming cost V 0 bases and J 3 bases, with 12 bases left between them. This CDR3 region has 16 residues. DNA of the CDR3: TGTGCCAGCAGCGTAGTCGGTTTATCGGACACCGGGGAGCTGTTTTTT. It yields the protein CASSVVGLSDTGELFF.

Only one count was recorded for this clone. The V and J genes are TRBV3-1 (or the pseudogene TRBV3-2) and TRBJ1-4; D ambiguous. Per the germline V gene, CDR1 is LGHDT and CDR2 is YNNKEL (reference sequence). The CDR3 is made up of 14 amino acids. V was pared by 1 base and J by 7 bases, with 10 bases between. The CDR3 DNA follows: TGTGCCAGCAGCCAAGTCCCAGCGAGTGAAAAACTGTTTTTT. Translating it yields CASSQVPASEKLFF.

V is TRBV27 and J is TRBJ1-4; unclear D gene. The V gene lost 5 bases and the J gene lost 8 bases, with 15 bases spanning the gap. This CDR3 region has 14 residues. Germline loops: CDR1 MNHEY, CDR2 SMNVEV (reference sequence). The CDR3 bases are TGTGCCAGCAGTCGGACTAGGGCTCACGAAAAACTGTTTTTT. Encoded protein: CASSRTRAHEKLFF.

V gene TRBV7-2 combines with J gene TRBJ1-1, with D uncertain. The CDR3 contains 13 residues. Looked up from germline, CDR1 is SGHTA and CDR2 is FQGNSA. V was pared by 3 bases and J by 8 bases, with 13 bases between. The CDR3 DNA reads TGTGCCAGCAGCTTGATACAAGGCAGGGAAGCTTTCTTT. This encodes CASSLIQGREAFF. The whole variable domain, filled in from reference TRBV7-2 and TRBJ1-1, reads GAGVSQSPSNKVTEKGKDVELRCDPISGHTALYWYRQSLGQGLEFLIYFQGNSAPDKSGLPSDRFSAERTGGSVSTLTIQRTQQEDSAVYLCASSLIQGREAFFGQGTRLTVV.

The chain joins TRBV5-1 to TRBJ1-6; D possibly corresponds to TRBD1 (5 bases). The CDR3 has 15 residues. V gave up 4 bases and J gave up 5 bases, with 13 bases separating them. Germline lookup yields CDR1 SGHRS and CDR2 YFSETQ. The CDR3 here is CASSQGTVNNSPLHF. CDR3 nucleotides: TGCGCCAGCAGCCAGGGAACAGTTAATAATTCACCCCTCCACTTT.

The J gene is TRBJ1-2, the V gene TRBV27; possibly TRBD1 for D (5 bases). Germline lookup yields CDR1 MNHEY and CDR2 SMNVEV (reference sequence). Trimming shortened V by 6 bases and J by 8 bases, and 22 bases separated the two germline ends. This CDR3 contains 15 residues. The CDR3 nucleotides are TGTGCCAGCAGCCTCCGGGACGGGAGTGAAAGGGGCTACACCTTC. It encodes CASSLRDGSERGYTF.